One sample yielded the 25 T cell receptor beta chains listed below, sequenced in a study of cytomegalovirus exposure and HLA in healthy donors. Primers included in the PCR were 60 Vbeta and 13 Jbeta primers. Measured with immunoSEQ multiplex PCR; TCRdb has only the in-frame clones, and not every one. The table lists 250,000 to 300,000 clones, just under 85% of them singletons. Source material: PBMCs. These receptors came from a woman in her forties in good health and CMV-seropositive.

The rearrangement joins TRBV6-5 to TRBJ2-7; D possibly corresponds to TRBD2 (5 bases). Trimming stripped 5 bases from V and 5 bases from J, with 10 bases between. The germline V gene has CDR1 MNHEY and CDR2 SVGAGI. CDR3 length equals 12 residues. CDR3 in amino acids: CASSRGRDEQYF. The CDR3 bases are TGTGCCAGCAGTCGGGGTCGGGACGAGCAGTACTTC.

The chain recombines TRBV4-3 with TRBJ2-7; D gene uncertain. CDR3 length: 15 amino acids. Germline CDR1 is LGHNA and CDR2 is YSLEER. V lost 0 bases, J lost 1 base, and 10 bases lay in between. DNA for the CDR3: TGCGCCAGCAGCCAAGATAGAGCCAATTCCTACGAGCAGTACTTC. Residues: CASSQDRANSYEQYF.

The CDR3 spells CASSLAPGYEQYF. CDR3 DNA sequence: TGTGCCAGCAGTTTAGCGCCGGGGTACGAGCAGTACTTC. V is TRBV28 and J is TRBJ2-7, with D possibly being TRBD2 (5 bases). Germline V lookup: CDR1 MDHEN, CDR2 SYDVKM. This CDR3 spans 13 amino acids. Trimming left V 2 bases short and J 4 bases short, with 9 bases between.

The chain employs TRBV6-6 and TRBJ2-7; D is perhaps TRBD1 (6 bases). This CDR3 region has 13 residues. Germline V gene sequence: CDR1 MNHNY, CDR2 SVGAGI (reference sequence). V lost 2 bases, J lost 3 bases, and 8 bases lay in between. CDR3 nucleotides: TGTGCCAGCAGTTACCAGGGGAACTACGAGCAGTACTTC. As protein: CASSYQGNYEQYF.

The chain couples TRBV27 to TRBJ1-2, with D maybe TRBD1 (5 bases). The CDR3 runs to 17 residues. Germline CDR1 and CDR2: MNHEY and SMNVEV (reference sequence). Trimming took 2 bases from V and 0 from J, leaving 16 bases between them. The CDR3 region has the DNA TGTGCCAGCAGTTTACCCCTTCCGGGGGATCCTAACTATGGCTACACCTTC. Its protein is CASSLPLPGDPNYGYTF.

CDR3 sequence reads: CAWSGSFGEAFF. The CDR3 DNA sequence: TGTGCCTGGAGCGGGTCTTTTGGTGAAGCTTTCTTT. The V call is TRBV30, the J call TRBJ1-1; the D is unclear. The CDR3 is 12 residues long. Germline lookup yields CDR1 GTSNPN and CDR2 SVGIG (reference sequence). Trimming shortened V by 3 bases and J by 7 bases, and 12 bases separated the two germline ends.

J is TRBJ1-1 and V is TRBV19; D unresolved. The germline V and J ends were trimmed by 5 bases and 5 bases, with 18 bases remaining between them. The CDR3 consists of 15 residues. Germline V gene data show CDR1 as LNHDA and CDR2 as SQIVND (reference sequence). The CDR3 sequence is CASSAADLGGTEAFF. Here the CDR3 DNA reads TGTGCCAGTAGTGCCGCCGATCTAGGAGGGACTGAAGCTTTCTTT.

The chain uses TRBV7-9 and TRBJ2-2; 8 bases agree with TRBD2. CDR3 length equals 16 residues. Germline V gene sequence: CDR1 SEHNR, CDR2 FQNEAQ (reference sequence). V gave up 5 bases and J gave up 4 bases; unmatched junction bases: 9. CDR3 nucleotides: TGTGCCAGCAGCAGCCGACAGCGGGGGACCACCGGGGAGCTGTTTTTT. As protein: CASSSRQRGTTGELFF.

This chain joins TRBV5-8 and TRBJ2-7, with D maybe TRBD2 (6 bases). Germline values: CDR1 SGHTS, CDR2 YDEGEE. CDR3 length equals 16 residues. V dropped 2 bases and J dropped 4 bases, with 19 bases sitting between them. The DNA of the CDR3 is TGTGCCAGCAGCTTCTTTTTCGGGAGCCAAAATTACGAGCAGTACTTC. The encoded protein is CASSFFFGSQNYEQYF. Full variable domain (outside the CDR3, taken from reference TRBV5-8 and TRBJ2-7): EAGVTQSPTHLIKTRGQQATLRCSPISGHTSVYWYQQALGLGLQFLLWYDEGEERNRGNFPPRFSGRQFPNYSSELNVNALELEDSALYLCASSFFFGSQNYEQYFGPGTRLTVT.

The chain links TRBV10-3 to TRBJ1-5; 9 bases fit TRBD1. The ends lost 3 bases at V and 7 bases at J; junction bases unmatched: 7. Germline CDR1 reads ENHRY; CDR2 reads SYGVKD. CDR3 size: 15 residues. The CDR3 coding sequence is TGTGCCATCAGTGAACGGGGACAGGGTTTCCAGCCCCAGCATTTT. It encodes CAISERGQGFQPQHF.

The CDR3 region is CASSLALTGAYGYTF. DNA for the CDR3: TGTGCCAGCAGCTTGGCATTGACAGGGGCCTATGGCTACACCTTC. This sequence joins TRBV7-2 and TRBJ1-2; TRBD1 matches at 8 bases. V shed 3 bases, J shed 4 bases, and the junction held 7 bases outside the gene matches. The germline V gene encodes CDR1 SGHTA and CDR2 FQGNSA. This CDR3 is built from 15 residues.

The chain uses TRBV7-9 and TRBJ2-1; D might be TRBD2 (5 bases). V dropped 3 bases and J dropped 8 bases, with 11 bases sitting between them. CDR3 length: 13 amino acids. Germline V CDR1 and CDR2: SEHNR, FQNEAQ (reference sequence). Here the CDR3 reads CASSFLALYEQFF. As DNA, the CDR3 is TGTGCCAGCAGCTTCCTAGCTTTATATGAGCAGTTCTTC.

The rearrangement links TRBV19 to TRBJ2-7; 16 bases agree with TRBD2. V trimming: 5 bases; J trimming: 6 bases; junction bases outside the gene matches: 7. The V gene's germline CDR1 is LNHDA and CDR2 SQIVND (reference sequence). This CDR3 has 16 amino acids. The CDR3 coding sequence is TGTGCCAGTAGTCCAACCGGGACTAGCGGGAGGGCCGAGCAGTACTTC. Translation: CASSPTGTSGRAEQYF. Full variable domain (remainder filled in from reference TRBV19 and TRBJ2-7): DGGITQSPKYLFRKEGQNVTLSCEQNLNHDAMYWYRQDPGQGLRLIYYSQIVNDFQKGDIAEGYSVSREKKESFPLTVTSAQKNPTAFYLCASSPTGTSGRAEQYFGPGTRLTVT.

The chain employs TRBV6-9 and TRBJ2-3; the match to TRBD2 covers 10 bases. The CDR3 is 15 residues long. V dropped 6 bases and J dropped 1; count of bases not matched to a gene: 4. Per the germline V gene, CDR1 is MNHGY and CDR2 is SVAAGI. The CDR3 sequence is CASRTGTSGTDTQYF. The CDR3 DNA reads TGTGCCAGCAGGACCGGGACTAGCGGCACAGATACGCAGTATTTT.

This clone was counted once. CDR3 region: CASSYHGGVYEQYF. The CDR3 region has the DNA TGTGCCAGCAGCTACCATGGGGGGGTCTACGAGCAGTACTTC. The chain has TRBV5-6 and TRBJ2-7, with 7 bases fitting TRBD2. Germline V gives CDR1 SGHDT, CDR2 YYEEEE. The CDR3 has 14 residues. The J segment lost 3 bases and the V segment lost 3 bases, leaving 6 bases of the junction unmatched.

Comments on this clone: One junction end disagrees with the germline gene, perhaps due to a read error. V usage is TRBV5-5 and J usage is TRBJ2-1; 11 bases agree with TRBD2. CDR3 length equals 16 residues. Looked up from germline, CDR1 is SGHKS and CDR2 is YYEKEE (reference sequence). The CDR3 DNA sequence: TGCGCCAGCAGCCAAGGACTAGCGGGCTCCTACAATGAGCAGTTCTTC. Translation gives CASSQGLAGSYNEQFF.

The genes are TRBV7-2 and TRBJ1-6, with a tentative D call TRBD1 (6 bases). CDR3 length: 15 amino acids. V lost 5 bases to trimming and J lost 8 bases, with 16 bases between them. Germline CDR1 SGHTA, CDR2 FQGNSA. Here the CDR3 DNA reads TGTGCCAGCAGCCGGACAGAGGGTTTATATTCACCCCTCCACTTT. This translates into CASSRTEGLYSPLHF.

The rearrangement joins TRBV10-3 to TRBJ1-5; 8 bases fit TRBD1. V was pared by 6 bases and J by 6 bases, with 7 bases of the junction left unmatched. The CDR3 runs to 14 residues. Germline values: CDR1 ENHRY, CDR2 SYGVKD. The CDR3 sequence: CAISEGQGGQPQHF. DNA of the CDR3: TGTGCCATCAGCGAAGGACAGGGTGGTCAGCCCCAGCATTTT.

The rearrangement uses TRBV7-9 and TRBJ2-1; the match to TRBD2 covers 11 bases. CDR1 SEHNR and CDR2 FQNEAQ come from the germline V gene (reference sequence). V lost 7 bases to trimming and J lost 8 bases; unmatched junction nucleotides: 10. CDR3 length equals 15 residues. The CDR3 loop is CASTLRLAGGDEQFF. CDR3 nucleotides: TGTGCCAGCACCCTAAGGCTAGCGGGAGGTGATGAGCAGTTCTTC.

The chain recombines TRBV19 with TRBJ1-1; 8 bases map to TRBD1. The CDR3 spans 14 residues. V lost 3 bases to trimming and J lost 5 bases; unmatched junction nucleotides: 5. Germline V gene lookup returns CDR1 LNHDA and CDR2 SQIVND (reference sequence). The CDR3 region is CASSMDRVGTEAFF. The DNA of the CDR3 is TGTGCCAGTAGTATGGACAGGGTTGGGACTGAAGCTTTCTTT.

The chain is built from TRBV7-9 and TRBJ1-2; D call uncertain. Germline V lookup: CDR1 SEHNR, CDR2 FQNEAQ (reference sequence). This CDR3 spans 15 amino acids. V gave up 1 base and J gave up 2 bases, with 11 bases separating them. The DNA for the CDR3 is TGTGCCAGCAGCTTAGATATATCGGGGAACTATGGCTACACCTTC. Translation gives CASSLDISGNYGYTF.

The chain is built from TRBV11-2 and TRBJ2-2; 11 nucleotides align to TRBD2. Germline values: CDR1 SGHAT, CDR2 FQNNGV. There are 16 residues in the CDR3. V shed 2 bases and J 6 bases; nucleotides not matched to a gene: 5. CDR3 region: CASSLIASGRSGELFF. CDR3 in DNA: TGTGCCAGCAGCTTAATCGCTAGCGGGAGGTCCGGGGAGCTGTTTTTT.

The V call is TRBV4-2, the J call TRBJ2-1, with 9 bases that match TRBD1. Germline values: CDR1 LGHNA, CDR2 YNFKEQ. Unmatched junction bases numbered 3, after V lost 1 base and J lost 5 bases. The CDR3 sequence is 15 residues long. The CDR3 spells CASSQGTGANNEQFF. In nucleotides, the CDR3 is TGTGCCAGCAGCCAAGGGACAGGGGCAAACAATGAGCAGTTCTTC.

This CDR3 reads CASSPGTGFYGYTF. The CDR3 coding sequence is TGTGCCAGCAGTCCCGGGACAGGCTTCTATGGCTACACCTTC. This rearrangement joins TRBV28 to TRBJ1-2, with 8 positions matching TRBD1. Looked up from germline, CDR1 is MDHEN and CDR2 is SYDVKM. The trim removed 5 bases at V and 4 bases at J, leaving 6 bases unmatched. The CDR3 loop spans 14 amino acids.

The CDR3 sequence is CASSPDRVNYGYTF. DNA for the CDR3: TGTGCCAGCAGTCCCGACAGGGTCAACTATGGCTACACCTTC. This chain links TRBV6-5 with TRBJ1-2, with 7 bases aligning to TRBD1. The CDR3 is 14 residues long. V dropped 5 bases and J dropped 2; count of bases not matched to a gene: 5. CDR1 MNHEY and CDR2 SVGAGI come from the germline V gene.